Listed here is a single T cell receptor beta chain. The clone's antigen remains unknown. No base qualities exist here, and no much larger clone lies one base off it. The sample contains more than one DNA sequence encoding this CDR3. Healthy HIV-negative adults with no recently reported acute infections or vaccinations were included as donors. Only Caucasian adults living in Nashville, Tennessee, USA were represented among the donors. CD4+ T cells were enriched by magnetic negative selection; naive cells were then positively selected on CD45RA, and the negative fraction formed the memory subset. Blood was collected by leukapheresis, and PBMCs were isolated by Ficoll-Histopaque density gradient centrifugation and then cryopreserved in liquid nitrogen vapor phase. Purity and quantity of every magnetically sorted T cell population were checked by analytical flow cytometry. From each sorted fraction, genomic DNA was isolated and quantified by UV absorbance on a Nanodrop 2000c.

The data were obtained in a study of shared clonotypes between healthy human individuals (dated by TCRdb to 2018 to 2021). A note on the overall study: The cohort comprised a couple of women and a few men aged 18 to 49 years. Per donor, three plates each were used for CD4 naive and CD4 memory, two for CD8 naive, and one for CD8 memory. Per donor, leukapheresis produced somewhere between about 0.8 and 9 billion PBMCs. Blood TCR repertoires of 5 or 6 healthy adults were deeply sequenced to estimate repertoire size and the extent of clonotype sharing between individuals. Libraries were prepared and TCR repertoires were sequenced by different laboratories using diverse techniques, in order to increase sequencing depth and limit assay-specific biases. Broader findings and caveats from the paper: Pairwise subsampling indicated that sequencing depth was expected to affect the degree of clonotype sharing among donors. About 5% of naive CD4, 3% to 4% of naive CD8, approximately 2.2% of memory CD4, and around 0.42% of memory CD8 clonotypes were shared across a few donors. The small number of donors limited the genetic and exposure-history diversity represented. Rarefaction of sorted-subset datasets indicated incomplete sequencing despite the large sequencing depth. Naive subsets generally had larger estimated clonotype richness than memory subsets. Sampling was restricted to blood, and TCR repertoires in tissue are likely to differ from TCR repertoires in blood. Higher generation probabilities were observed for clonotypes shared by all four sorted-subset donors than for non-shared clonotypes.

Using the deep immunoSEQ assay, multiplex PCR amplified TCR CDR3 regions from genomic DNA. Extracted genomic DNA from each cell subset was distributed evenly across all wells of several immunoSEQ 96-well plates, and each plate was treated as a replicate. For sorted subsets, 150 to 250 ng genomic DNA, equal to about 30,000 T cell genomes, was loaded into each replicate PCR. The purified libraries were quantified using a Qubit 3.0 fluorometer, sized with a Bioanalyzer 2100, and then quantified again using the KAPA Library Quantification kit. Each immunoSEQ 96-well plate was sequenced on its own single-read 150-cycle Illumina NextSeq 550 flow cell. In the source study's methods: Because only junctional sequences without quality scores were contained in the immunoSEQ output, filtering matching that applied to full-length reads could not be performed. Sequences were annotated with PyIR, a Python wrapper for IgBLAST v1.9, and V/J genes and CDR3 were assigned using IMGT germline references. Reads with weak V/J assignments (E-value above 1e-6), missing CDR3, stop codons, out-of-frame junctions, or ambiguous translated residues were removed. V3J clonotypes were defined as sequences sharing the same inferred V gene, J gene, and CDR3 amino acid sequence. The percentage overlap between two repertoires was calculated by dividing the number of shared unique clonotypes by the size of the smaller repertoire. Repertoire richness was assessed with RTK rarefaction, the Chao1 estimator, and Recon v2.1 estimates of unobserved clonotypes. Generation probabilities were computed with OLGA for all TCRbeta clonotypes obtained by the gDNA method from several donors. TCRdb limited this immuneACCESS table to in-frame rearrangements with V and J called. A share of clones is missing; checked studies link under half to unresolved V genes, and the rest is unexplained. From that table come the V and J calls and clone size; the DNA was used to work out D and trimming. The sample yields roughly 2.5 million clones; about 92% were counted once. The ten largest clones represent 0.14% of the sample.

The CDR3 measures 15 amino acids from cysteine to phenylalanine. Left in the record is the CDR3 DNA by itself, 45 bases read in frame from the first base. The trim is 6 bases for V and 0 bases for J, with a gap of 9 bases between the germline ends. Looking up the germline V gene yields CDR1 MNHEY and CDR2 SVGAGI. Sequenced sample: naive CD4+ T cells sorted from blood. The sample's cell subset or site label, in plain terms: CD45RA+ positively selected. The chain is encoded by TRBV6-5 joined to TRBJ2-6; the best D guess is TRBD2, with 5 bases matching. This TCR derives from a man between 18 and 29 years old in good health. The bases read TGTGCCAGCAGGGGTGGGAGCTCTGGGGCCAACGTCCTGACTTTC. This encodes CASRGGSSGANVLTF.